This section outlines one TCR beta chain sequence together with its context. Its matching antigen is unknown. The assay was carried out at the deep level. Produced via immunoSEQ multiplex PCR; TCRdb's table is partial and in-frame only. The profile shows approximately 110,000 clones, 65% to 75% of them singletons. This sample stems from a study of shared clonotypes between healthy human individuals. Whole-study results and caveats: Naive subsets generally had larger estimated richness than memory subsets. Shared clonotypes: 4.5% to 6% naive CD4, 3% to 3.5% naive CD8, around 2.4% memory CD4, around 0.4% memory CD8.

Donors were healthy HIV-negative adults without recent acute infections or vaccinations. V dropped 3 bases and J dropped 5 bases, with 11 bases sitting between them. The germline gives CDR1 SEHNR, CDR2 FQNEAQ (reference sequence). The CDR3 consists of 13 residues. The V and J genes are TRBV7-9 and TRBJ2-7; tentatively, D is TRBD1 (5 bases). This clonotype was sampled from a woman in her twenties or thirties in good health. The sequenced sample was memory CD8+ T cells sorted from blood. Subset defined: CD45RO+ cells pooled with CCR7-negative TemRA cells. The CDR3 sequence: CASSFQGVDEQYF. CDR3 in DNA: TGTGCCAGCAGCTTCCAGGGCGTGGACGAGCAGTACTTC.